The 19 T cell receptor beta chains below were found in one sample sequenced in a study of chemoradiotherapy in HPV16-positive cancers. Generated by immunoSEQ multiplex PCR, the TCRdb table keeps only in-frame clones and is missing some. The table records about 22,000 clones, just under 75% of them present only once. The sample was gathered from a patient who underwent chemoradiotherapy. Receptor source: a human donor with HPV-associated anogenital cancer.

As to this clone: The junction does not match germline at one end; this may be a read error. V gene TRBV5-1 combines with J gene TRBJ2-5; D is possibly TRBD2 (6 bases). Germline CDR1 reads SGHRS; CDR2 reads YFSETQ. There are 15 residues in the CDR3. CDR3 DNA: TGCGCCAGCAGGTTGGTACCGGGAGTCCAAGAGACCCAGTACTTC. Protein: CASRLVPGVQETQYF.

The chain employs TRBV7-9 and TRBJ2-1, with D perhaps TRBD1 or TRBD2 (5 bases each). Trimming shortened V by 5 bases and J by 5 bases, and 19 bases separated the two germline ends. The CDR3 runs to 16 residues. Germline V CDR1 and CDR2: SEHNR, FQNEAQ (reference sequence). The CDR3 is CASSPPVSRGNNEQFF. In nucleotides, the CDR3 is TGTGCCAGCAGCCCCCCTGTATCGAGGGGCAACAATGAGCAGTTCTTC.

This clone occurred a few times. The CDR3 DNA reads as TGCGCCAGCAGCCAAGATCACGGGTTTCAGCCCCAGCATTTT. It specifies CASSQDHGFQPQHF. The V gene is TRBV4-3, the J gene TRBJ1-5; D is undetermined. The CDR3 runs to 14 residues. Trimming removed 0 bases from V and 6 bases from J, with 9 bases in between. Germline V lookup: CDR1 LGHNA, CDR2 YSLEER.

The DNA for the CDR3 is TGTGCCAGCAGTGTCCGGGACAGGGCCACTGAAGCTTTCTTT. It encodes CASSVRDRATEAFF. The gene calls are TRBV6-1 and TRBJ1-1; 9 positions match TRBD1. V lost 4 bases to trimming and J lost 4 bases; unmatched junction nucleotides: 4. Germline lookup yields CDR1 MNHNS and CDR2 SASEGT. The CDR3 is 14 amino acids.

This clone was found once. The chain uses TRBV5-6 and TRBJ2-2; no clear D gene. Trimming stripped 3 bases from V and 0 bases from J, with 12 bases between. This CDR3 spans 16 amino acids. CDR1 is SGHDT, CDR2 YYEEEE, per germline. The CDR3 nucleotides read TGTGCCAGCAGCTCTGAAGTTTTTGCGAACACCGGGGAGCTGTTTTTT. Translated, it gives CASSSEVFANTGELFF.

The chain recombines TRBV14 with TRBJ2-7, with a possible D match to TRBD1 (5 bases). The CDR3 runs 16 residues. Germline V gives CDR1 SGHDN, CDR2 FVKESK. The V and J ends lost 2 bases and 6 bases respectively, with 20 bases between them. CDR3 sequence (DNA): TGTGCCAGCAGCCAACCTAACGCAGGGTATGAAGGCGAGCAGTACTTC. Encoded protein: CASSQPNAGYEGEQYF.

The chain employs TRBV18 and TRBJ2-3; D uncertain. This CDR3 comprises 15 residues. Trimming left V 6 bases short and J 1 base short, with 14 bases between. Germline assignment: CDR1 KGHSH and CDR2 LQKENI. CDR3 in DNA: TGTGCCAGCTCTCTTCATGCCGCTGGCACAGATACGCAGTATTTT. Its protein is CASSLHAAGTDTQYF.

The chain joins TRBV4-3 to TRBJ2-6; 9 nucleotides align to TRBD1. Germline CDR1 reads LGHNA; CDR2 reads YSLEER. There are 19 residues in the CDR3. V was pared by 0 bases and J by 0 bases, with 6 bases of the junction left unmatched. The CDR3 sequence is CASSQDIGTGFSGANVLTF. For the CDR3, the DNA is TGCGCCAGCAGCCAAGATATCGGGACAGGGTTCTCTGGGGCCAACGTCCTGACTTTC.

The V gene is TRBV9, the J gene TRBJ1-6; maybe TRBD1 (5 bases). V was trimmed by 7 bases and J by 5 bases, leaving 13 bases between them. The CDR3 length is 14 residues. The V gene's germline CDR1 is SGDLS and CDR2 YYNGEE. The CDR3, as DNA: TGTGCCAGCCGCGCCGCGGGGGATAATTCACCCCTCCACTTT. Residues: CASRAAGDNSPLHF.

The chain's CDR3 is CASSTGTANTEAFF. As DNA, the CDR3 is TGCGCCAGCAGCACGGGGACAGCGAACACTGAAGCTTTCTTT. The chain employs TRBV5-1 and TRBJ1-1, with 7 bases identical to TRBD1. V shed 4 bases, J shed 1 base, and the junction held 4 bases outside the gene matches. Germline CDR1 SGHRS, CDR2 YFSETQ. CDR3 size: 14 residues.

This clone came up a few times. The rearrangement joins TRBV18 to TRBJ2-1, with TRBD2 identical over 7 bases. Per germline, CDR1 KGHSH and CDR2 LQKENI. The CDR3 totals 15 residues. Trimming took 3 bases from V and 4 from J; bases not matched to a gene: 6. CDR3 residues: CASSPTSTNYNEQFF. The CDR3 nucleotides read TGTGCCAGCTCACCGACTAGCACTAATTACAATGAGCAGTTCTTC.

Remarks on this clone: The identical CDR3 is also encoded by other nucleotide sequences in the sample. This chain links TRBV2 with TRBJ1-2; unclear D gene. Trimming took 4 bases from V and 5 from J, leaving 5 bases between them. This CDR3 comprises 11 residues. The germline V gene has CDR1 SNHLY and CDR2 FYNNEI. The CDR3, as DNA: TGTGCCAGCAGTGCCCGGTATGGCTACACCTTC. This encodes CASSARYGYTF.

The chain employs TRBV7-6 and TRBJ2-1, with 8 nucleotides matching TRBD2. Losses at the gene ends were 0 bases for V and 3 bases for J; bases not matched to a gene: 7. The germline V gene has CDR1 SGHVS and CDR2 FNYEAQ. The length of the CDR3 is 17 residues. CDR3 amino acids: CASSLAFTSGIYNEQFF. DNA of the CDR3: TGTGCCAGCAGCTTAGCTTTTACTAGCGGAATCTACAATGAGCAGTTCTTC.

The genes are TRBV7-8 and TRBJ2-7; D is unclear. Germline loops: CDR1 SGHVS, CDR2 FQNEAQ. The CDR3 is made up of 16 amino acids. Trimming removed 5 bases at V and 6 bases at J, with 23 bases between. DNA of the CDR3: TGTGCCAGCAGCGATACCAAGAAGCGCGGTCCTGGCGAGCAGTACTTC. Its translation: CASSDTKKRGPGEQYF. Looking up the rest from reference TRBV7-8 and TRBJ2-7 gives the full variable domain: GAGVSQSPRYKVAKRGQDVALRCDPISGHVSLFWYQQALGQGPEFLTYFQNEAQLDKSGLPSDRFFAERPEGSVSTLKIQRTQQEDSAVYLCASSDTKKRGPGEQYFGPGTRLTVT.

This rearrangement joins TRBV29-1 to TRBJ2-3; 11 positions match TRBD1. Germline V gives CDR1 SQVTM, CDR2 ANQGSEA. The V segment lost 3 bases and the J segment 1 base; nucleotides outside the gene matches: 3. This CDR3 contains 15 residues. CDR3 bases: TGCAGCGTTGATCCGGGACAGGGGGGCACAGATACGCAGTATTTT. As protein: CSVDPGQGGTDTQYF.

The rearrangement joins TRBV5-8 to TRBJ1-4, with a possible D match to TRBD1 (5 bases). From germline, CDR1 is SGHTS and CDR2 YDEGEE. The V gene lost 4 bases and the J gene lost 9 bases, with 19 bases spanning the gap. The length of the CDR3 is 15 residues. This CDR3 is CASSVRDLMGQKLFF. In DNA form, the CDR3 reads TGTGCCAGCAGCGTACGGGACCTTATGGGCCAAAAACTGTTTTTT.

This sequence joins TRBV29-1 and TRBJ2-1; 9 bases agree with TRBD1. The CDR3 runs 15 residues. Germline loops: CDR1 SQVTM, CDR2 ANQGSEA. The J segment lost 4 bases and the V segment lost 3 bases, leaving 7 bases of the junction unmatched. CDR3 bases: TGCAGCGTTGATCCCCGACAGGGGGATTACAATGAGCAGTTCTTC. Translating it yields CSVDPRQGDYNEQFF.

The rearrangement joins TRBV5-1 to TRBJ1-1; a weak D match, TRBD1 (5 bases). Between the trimmed V and J ends, which lost 0 bases and 4 bases, there was a span of 13 bases. The germline gives CDR1 SGHRS, CDR2 YFSETQ. The CDR3 totals 15 residues. The CDR3: CASSLASGWRTEAFF. The DNA of the CDR3 is TGCGCCAGCAGCTTGGCGTCAGGGTGGCGCACTGAAGCTTTCTTT.

Only a few counts were recorded for this clone. The chain recombines TRBV19 with TRBJ2-3; no firm D call. Trimming removed 3 bases from V and 0 bases from J, with 7 bases in between. CDR3 length equals 14 residues. Germline values: CDR1 LNHDA, CDR2 SQIVND (reference sequence). In nucleotides, the CDR3 is TGTGCCAGTAGTATTGTCGGGAGCACAGATACGCAGTATTTT. Its translation is CASSIVGSTDTQYF.